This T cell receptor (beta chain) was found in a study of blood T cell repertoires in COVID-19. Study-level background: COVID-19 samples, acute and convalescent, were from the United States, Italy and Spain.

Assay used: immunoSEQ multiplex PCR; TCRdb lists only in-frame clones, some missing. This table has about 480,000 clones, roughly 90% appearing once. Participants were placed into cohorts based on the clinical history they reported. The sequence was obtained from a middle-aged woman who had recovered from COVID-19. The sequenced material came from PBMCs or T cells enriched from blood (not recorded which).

The CDR3 spells CASSPPQREGPYEQYF. Written as DNA, the CDR3 is TGTGCCAGCAGCCCCCCCCAGCGGGAGGGCCCCTACGAGCAGTACTTC. The rearrangement joins TRBV7-2 to TRBJ2-7; 10 bases fit TRBD2. Germline assignment: CDR1 SGHTA and CDR2 FQGNSA. The CDR3 extends over 16 amino acids. The J segment lost 2 bases and the V segment lost 5 bases, leaving 9 bases of the junction unmatched.